This TCR beta chain comes out of a study of T cell changes during pregnancy in multiple sclerosis. Data came from immunoSEQ multiplex PCR; TCRdb stores just in-frame clones and leaves some out. Of 55,000 to 70,000 clones in the sample, about 92% were seen once. Deletions cut 2 bases from V and 2 bases from J, with 12 bases between. The CDR3 covers 15 residues. Germline values: CDR1 SGDLS, CDR2 YYNGEE. This sequence was found in a female donor with multiple sclerosis, enrolled in a pregnancy study. The sample consisted of peripheral blood, taken after pregnancy. The chain has TRBV9 and TRBJ2-3, with a possible D match to TRBD1 (5 bases). The CDR3 loop is CASSVLGRLTDTQYF. The CDR3 coding sequence is TGTGCCAGCAGCGTTTTGGGGCGGCTCACAGATACGCAGTATTTT.